One sample yielded the 20 T cell receptor beta chains listed below, sequenced in a study of T cell responses to AZD1222 COVID-19 vaccine. Libraries were prepared by immunoSEQ multiplex PCR; TCRdb keeps only in-frame clonotypes and omits some of them. The data show around 75,000 clones, around 88% seen once. Sample: peripheral blood, taken 28 days after the second dose of the MenACWY control vaccine. Receptors originate from an adult who received the MenACWY meningococcal vaccine as a control.

The chain employs TRBV5-1 and TRBJ2-3; D is perhaps TRBD1 (6 bases). With 4 bases removed from V and 0 bases from J, the gap between germline ends came to 15 bases. Germline V gene sequence: CDR1 SGHRS, CDR2 YFSETQ. The CDR3 is 16 residues long. CDR3 in DNA: TGCGCCAGCAGCGGGGGCGGGCCAGGGAGCACAGATACGCAGTATTTT. Encoded protein: CASSGGGPGSTDTQYF.

The chain uses TRBV27 and TRBJ2-7; D might be TRBD1 (6 bases). The ends were cut back, 4 bases at V and 4 bases at J, with 11 bases in the middle. The CDR3 has 13 amino acids. Germline V gene lookup returns CDR1 MNHEY and CDR2 SMNVEV (reference sequence). CDR3 nucleotides: TGTGCCAGCAGTTCCGGGACACTATACGAGCAGTACTTC. Protein: CASSSGTLYEQYF.

The gene calls are TRBV7-9 and TRBJ1-2; D unresolved. This CDR3 has 14 amino acids. Trimming stripped 5 bases from V and 1 base from J, with 11 bases between. Germline V gives CDR1 SEHNR, CDR2 FQNEAQ (reference sequence). As DNA, the CDR3 is TGTGCCAGCAGCCAACCAGGACGTAACTATGGCTACACCTTC. This encodes CASSQPGRNYGYTF.

Only a few counts were recorded for this clone. The chain links TRBV29-1 to TRBJ2-2; 8 bases agree with TRBD1. The CDR3 extends over 14 amino acids. The V and J ends lost 7 bases and 2 bases, in that order; junction bases with no gene match: 6. Germline V gene sequence: CDR1 SQVTM, CDR2 ANQGSEA. The CDR3 DNA follows: TGCAGCGCCGGACAGGGTACAAACACCGGGGAGCTGTTTTTT. Its protein product is CSAGQGTNTGELFF.

The CDR3: CASSRAGRSGNTIYF. CDR3 DNA: TGCGCCAGCAGTCGGGCAGGGCGCTCTGGAAACACCATATATTTT. This chain uses TRBV23-1 with TRBJ1-3, with D maybe TRBD1 (5 bases). TRBV23-1 is assigned to the ORF class and has an uncertain function. The CDR3 consists of 15 residues. The V end was cut by 4 bases, the J end by 0 bases, with 10 bases between.

The rearrangement links TRBV12-3 or TRBV12-4 to TRBJ1-5; D gene ambiguous. V lost 6 bases to trimming and J lost 4 bases, with 10 bases between them. The CDR3 has 13 amino acids. The CDR3 reads CASSQHANQPQHF. The CDR3 region has the DNA TGTGCCAGCAGCCAACACGCGAATCAGCCCCAGCATTTT.

The chain links TRBV30 to TRBJ1-2; D is perhaps TRBD1 (6 bases). The V and J ends lost 4 bases and 8 bases respectively, with 11 bases between them. Per the germline V gene, CDR1 is GTSNPN and CDR2 is SVGIG (reference sequence). CDR3 size: 11 residues. The CDR3 sequence: CAWKGGRGYTF. The CDR3, as DNA: TGTGCCTGGAAGGGGGGTCGCGGCTACACCTTC.

The genes are TRBV7-7 and TRBJ1-3; D unclear. The CDR3 runs to 16 residues. Trimming removed 6 bases at V and 0 bases at J, with 15 bases between. Per the germline V gene, CDR1 is SSHAT and CDR2 is FNYEAQ (reference sequence). The CDR3 is CASSAAGAFSGNTIYF. The CDR3 nucleotides are TGTGCCAGCAGTGCGGCGGGCGCGTTCTCTGGAAACACCATATATTTT.

J is TRBJ1-4 and V is TRBV14; 9 bases map to TRBD1. V trimming: 3 bases; J trimming: 10 bases; junction bases outside the gene matches: 0. Looked up from germline, CDR1 is SGHDN and CDR2 is FVKESK. The CDR3 length is 12 residues. CDR3 sequence (DNA): TGTGCCAGCAGCCAGACAGGGGGAAAACTGTTTTTT. This sequence encodes CASSQTGGKLFF. Filled out from reference TRBV14 and TRBJ1-4, the complete variable domain reads EAGVTQFPSHSVIEKGQTVTLRCDPISGHDNLYWYRRVMGKEIKFLLHFVKESKQDESGMPNNRFLAERTGGTYSTLKVQPAELEDSGVYFCASSQTGGKLFFGSGTQLSVL.

V is TRBV7-2 and J is TRBJ1-5; D is undetermined. The germline V gene has CDR1 SGHTA and CDR2 FQGNSA. V was shortened by 1 base and J by 0 bases, with 10 bases between the two germline ends. This CDR3 is built from 16 residues. CDR3 in amino acids: CASSLVGSNSNQPQHF. The CDR3 DNA sequence: TGTGCCAGCAGCTTAGTGGGGAGCAATAGCAATCAGCCCCAGCATTTT.

The genes are TRBV6-5 and TRBJ1-4; D gene unclear. Germline CDR1 MNHEY, CDR2 SVGAGI. The CDR3 extends over 15 amino acids. The germline V and J ends were trimmed by 5 bases and 1 base, with 11 bases remaining between them. The chain's CDR3 is CASSPGDQTNEKLFF. The CDR3 DNA sequence: TGTGCCAGCAGTCCGGGAGACCAAACTAATGAAAAACTGTTTTTT.

This rearrangement joins TRBV7-9 to TRBJ2-3; 7 bases are shared with TRBD1. Unmatched junction bases numbered 3, after V lost 3 bases and J lost 0 bases. This CDR3 is 15 amino acids long. The germline V gene has CDR1 SEHNR and CDR2 FQNEAQ (reference sequence). The CDR3: CASSLDRSSTDTQYF. CDR3 sequence (DNA): TGTGCCAGCAGCTTGGACAGGTCTAGCACAGATACGCAGTATTTT.

CDR3 region: CASIRAAGNGELFF. The CDR3 DNA follows: TGTGCCAGCATAAGGGCTGCGGGGAACGGGGAGCTGTTTTTT. This sequence joins TRBV6-6 and TRBJ2-2; D possibly corresponds to TRBD2 (6 bases). In germline, CDR1 is MNHNY, CDR2 SVGAGI (reference sequence). There are 14 residues in the CDR3. The V and J ends lost 7 bases and 7 bases respectively, with 16 bases between them.

The rearrangement joins TRBV4-3 to TRBJ2-5; 10 bases map to TRBD2. The CDR3 totals 16 residues. Looked up from germline, CDR1 is LGHNA and CDR2 is YSLEER. J was trimmed by 5 bases and V by 1 base; bases with no gene match: 7. The CDR3 protein is CASSQGAGGRGETQYF. CDR3 bases: TGCGCCAGCAGCCAAGGAGCGGGGGGGCGAGGGGAGACCCAGTACTTC.

This clone was recorded a few times. This chain links TRBV14 with TRBJ1-4, with 7 positions matching TRBD1. Germline CDR1 reads SGHDN; CDR2 reads FVKESK. The CDR3 has 13 amino acids. V gave up 6 bases and J gave up 8 bases; unmatched junction bases: 6. CDR3 bases: TGTGCCAGCAGGAAGACAGGGACCGAAAAACTGTTTTTT. Its protein is CASRKTGTEKLFF. Full variable domain (missing parts from reference TRBV14 and TRBJ1-4): EAGVTQFPSHSVIEKGQTVTLRCDPISGHDNLYWYRRVMGKEIKFLLHFVKESKQDESGMPNNRFLAERTGGTYSTLKVQPAELEDSGVYFCASRKTGTEKLFFGSGTQLSVL.

The V call is TRBV29-1, the J call TRBJ2-3; 7 bases match TRBD2. This CDR3 has 15 residues. Trimming took 6 bases from V and 1 from J; bases not matched to a gene: 10. The V gene's germline CDR1 is SQVTM and CDR2 ANQGSEA. In nucleotides, the CDR3 is TGCAGCGTGACTCCGACTAGCTTGGGCACAGATACGCAGTATTTT. Translation gives CSVTPTSLGTDTQYF.

The sample holds a few counts of this clone. V gene TRBV19 combines with J gene TRBJ1-2, with 7 bases that match TRBD1. Germline values: CDR1 LNHDA, CDR2 SQIVND (reference sequence). The CDR3 spans 14 residues. V lost 4 bases, J lost 5 bases, and 7 bases stayed unmatched. CDR3 residues: CASSTTSTGYGYTF. CDR3 DNA: TGTGCCAGTAGTACAACCTCGACAGGGTATGGCTACACCTTC. The full variable domain, completed using reference TRBV19 and TRBJ1-2, is DGGITQSPKYLFRKEGQNVTLSCEQNLNHDAMYWYRQDPGQGLRLIYYSQIVNDFQKGDIAEGYSVSREKKESFPLTVTSAQKNPTAFYLCASSTTSTGYGYTFGSGTRLTVV.

The J gene is TRBJ2-7, the V gene TRBV7-9; 9 bases line up with TRBD2. Trimming took 5 bases from V and 0 from J; bases not matched to a gene: 11. Per the germline V gene, CDR1 is SEHNR and CDR2 is FQNEAQ (reference sequence). This CDR3 contains 17 residues. CDR3 DNA: TGTGCCAGCAGCCGCGGTGGCCTAGCGGGGAGCTCCTACGAGCAGTACTTC. It is translated as CASSRGGLAGSSYEQYF.

The genes are TRBV6-2 or TRBV6-3 and TRBJ2-3; 7 nucleotides align to TRBD2. The CDR3 runs 15 residues. In germline, CDR1 is MNHEY, CDR2 SVGEGT. V shed 4 bases and J 2 bases; nucleotides not matched to a gene: 6. The CDR3 loop is CASSLQRGSTDTQYF. The CDR3 bases are TGTGCCAGCAGTTTACAGCGGGGATCCACAGATACGCAGTATTTT.

This clone was counted once. The genes are TRBV3-1 (or the pseudogene TRBV3-2) and TRBJ2-2, with TRBD2 matching 9 bases. There are 16 residues in the CDR3. The V gene's germline CDR1 is LGHDT and CDR2 YNNKEL (reference sequence). V gave up 4 bases and J gave up 2 bases; unmatched junction bases: 5. The CDR3 DNA sequence: TGTGCCAGCAGCCTTAGCGGGGGAATTAACACCGGGGAGCTGTTTTTT. As protein: CASSLSGGINTGELFF.